This record covers a single TCR beta chain. CDR3 size: 13 residues. The germline V and J ends were trimmed by 8 bases and 0 bases, with 11 bases remaining between them. Germline V CDR1 and CDR2: LNHNV, YYDKDF (reference sequence). RNA extraction and reverse transcription yielded cDNA as sequencing template. Assay used: immunoSEQ multiplex PCR; TCRdb lists only in-frame clones, some missing. Of 150,000 to 200,000 clones listed, around 71% are singletons. These data are taken from a study of CD8+ T cells in alopecia areata. J is TRBJ2-7 and V is TRBV15; possibly TRBD1 for D (6 bases). The sequencing here drew on CD8+ T cells sorted from blood, taken at week 0. The TCR sequence derives from a human donor with alopecia areata. The CDR3 here is CATSMDSSYEQYF. The CDR3 coding sequence is TGTGCCACCTCCATGGACAGCTCCTACGAGCAGTACTTC.